Given below is one T cell receptor (beta chain) in context. The target antigen is unknown. This CDR3 is also generated by other DNA sequences in the sample. CD4+ cells of the naive, central memory, regulatory and stem cell-like memory types were sorted via CD45RO/CCR7/CD25/CD127/CD95/CD27. Expressed TCRB transcripts were sequenced after all isolated RNA was converted to cDNA. TCRdb keeps only in-frame clones here, not all; method: immunoSEQ multiplex PCR. The sample holds roughly 450,000 clones, about an eighth seen once. This sample is drawn from a study of beta chain features in type 1 diabetes. Findings of the study overall: Cells with high TCR expression could be over-represented when cDNA is sequenced. Diminished insertions and augmented deletions at VDJ junctions characterized type 1 diabetes patients.

The V gene's germline CDR1 is SEHNR and CDR2 FQNEAQ (reference sequence). The CDR3 is 14 residues long. V dropped 1 base and J dropped 1 base, with 5 bases sitting between them. The source is a woman aged 18-30 years in good health. The sequencing input was naive CD4+ T cells from blood. V is TRBV7-9 and J is TRBJ2-1, with D possibly matching TRBD2 (5 bases). The CDR3: CASSLGGSYNEQFF. CDR3 in DNA: TGTGCCAGCAGCTTAGGAGGGTCCTACAATGAGCAGTTCTTC.